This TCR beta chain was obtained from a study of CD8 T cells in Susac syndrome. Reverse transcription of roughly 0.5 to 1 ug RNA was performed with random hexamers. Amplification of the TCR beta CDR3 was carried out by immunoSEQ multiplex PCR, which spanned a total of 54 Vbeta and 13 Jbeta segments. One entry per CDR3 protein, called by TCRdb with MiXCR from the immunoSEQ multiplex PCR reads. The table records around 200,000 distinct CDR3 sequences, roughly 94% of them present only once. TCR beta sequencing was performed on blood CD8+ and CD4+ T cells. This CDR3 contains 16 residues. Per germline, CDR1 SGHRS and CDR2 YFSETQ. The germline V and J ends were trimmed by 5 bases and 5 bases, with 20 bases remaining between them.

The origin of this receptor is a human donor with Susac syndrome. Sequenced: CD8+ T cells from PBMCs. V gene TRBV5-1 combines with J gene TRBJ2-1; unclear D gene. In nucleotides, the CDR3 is TGCGCCAGCAGTCCCTCCCGATCTGTTTTAAACAATGAGCAGTTCTTC. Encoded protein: CASSPSRSVLNNEQFF.